These T cell receptor beta chains were read from a single sample in a study of blood T cell repertoires in COVID-19. TCRdb's copy holds only in-frame clones and misses some; the assay was immunoSEQ multiplex PCR. The sample holds 100,000 to 110,000 clones; about 83% are singletons and the top ten take roughly 13%. Sequencing input: peripheral blood. The receptors were gathered from a human donor in a cohort sampled during active COVID-19. Both conserved end residues are part of each CDR3. A D gene is named only where the DNA matches it firmly. Expanded clones are given a class, and other clones once, few, many or no size at all.

CDR3 length	clone size	V gene	J gene	D gene	CDR3 protein	CDR3 DNA
12	-	TRBV5-1	TRBJ1-1	-	CASSIGRAEAFF	TGCGCCAGCAGCATAGGGCGGGCTGAAGCTTTCTTT
15	-	TRBV7-2	TRBJ2-7	TRBD1	CASSSDRARTYEQYF	TGTGCCAGCAGTTCGGACAGGGCCCGTACCTACGAGCAGTACTTC
13	-	TRBV30	TRBJ1-4	-	CAWSQQGGEKLFF	TGTGCCTGGAGTCAGCAAGGGGGAGAAAAACTGTTTTTT
14	-	TRBV6-5	TRBJ1-6	-	CASSPDNSNSPLHF	TGTGCCAGCAGCCCGGACAATTCTAATTCACCCCTCCACTTT
15	once	TRBV9	TRBJ2-7	TRBD2	CASSVVPGGIYEQYF	TGTGCCAGCAGCGTAGTACCGGGAGGGATCTACGAGCAGTACTTC
14	-	TRBV5-6	TRBJ2-5	-	CASSSQGLGETQYF	TGTGCCAGCAGCTCTCAGGGCCTTGGGGAGACCCAGTACTTC
14	once	TRBV6-2/TRBV6-3	TRBJ1-5	TRBD1	CASSTDRGRQPQHF	TGTGCCAGCAGTACGGACAGGGGAAGGCAGCCCCAGCATTTT
13	-	TRBV14	TRBJ1-1	-	CASSGLAGTEAFF	TGTGCCAGCAGCGGTTTAGCGGGGACTGAAGCTTTCTTT
17	-	TRBV4-1	TRBJ1-5	TRBD1	CASSQGEGGGSNQPQHF	TGCGCCAGCAGCCAAGGAGAAGGGGGCGGTAGCAATCAGCCCCAGCATTTT
16	-	TRBV15	TRBJ1-4	-	CATSRDRAGANEKLFF	TGTGCCACCAGCAGAGATCGGGCAGGGGCAAATGAAAAACTGTTTTTT
15	-	TRBV27	TRBJ2-7	-	CASSRTRQIAYEQYF	TGTGCCAGCAGCCGTACTAGGCAGATTGCCTACGAGCAGTACTTC
16	-	TRBV7-8	TRBJ1-1	TRBD1	CASSLEGQGWNTEAFF	TGTGCCAGCAGCTTAGAGGGACAGGGCTGGAACACTGAAGCTTTCTTT
16	-	TRBV12-5	TRBJ2-2	-	CASGLTTGPGTGELFF	TGTGCTAGTGGTTTGACCACAGGGCCTGGGACCGGGGAGCTGTTTTTT
14	few	TRBV2	TRBJ1-5	-	CASSLQGLNQPQHF	TGTGCCAGCAGTCTGCAGGGTTTGAATCAGCCCCAGCATTTT
13	-	TRBV7-9	TRBJ1-1	-	CASVPWRDTEAFF	TGTGCCAGTGTTCCGTGGAGGGACACTGAAGCTTTCTTT
15	-	TRBV7-6	TRBJ2-1	-	CASSLAPSEYNEQFF	TGTGCCAGCAGCTTAGCGCCTAGCGAGTACAATGAGCAGTTCTTC
18	-	TRBV7-2	TRBJ2-2	TRBD2	CASSLLNPAGGPVGELFF	TGTGCCAGCAGCCTTCTGAATCCTGCGGGAGGGCCGGTCGGGGAGCTGTTTTTT